Detailed here is one T cell receptor (beta chain). Its antigen remains unknown. The protocol was immunoSEQ multiplex PCR, while the TCRdb copy is restricted to in-frame clones and leaves out a portion. The sample consists of 70,000 to 90,000 clones, 70% to 85% of them appearing once. This specimen belongs to a study of OX40 agonist ivuxolimab in advanced cancers. Study-wide context: Patients received ivuxolimab, an intravenous treatment, every 2 weeks at 0.01 to 10 mg/kg. The eligibility criteria allowed prior anti-PD-1, anti-PD-L1 or anti-CTLA-4 therapy, and 40% had some. Regarding the study as a whole: Both CD4+ and CD8+ T cell populations in blood had undergone clonal expansion by week 6 at 0.1 to 3.0 mg/kg. Low normalized clonal expansion also occurred in some nonresponding patients.

This sequence originates from an adult with an advanced solid tumor such as melanoma, head and neck, liver or kidney cancer. The sample was CD4+ or CD8+ T cells sorted from blood, taken in a trial of the OX40 agonist ivuxolimab.

The CDR3 DNA is TGTGCCAGCAGCTTACTTACAGGAACTATTAATGAAAAACTGTTTTTT. Translating it yields CASSLLTGTINEKLFF. The chain joins TRBV11-2 to TRBJ1-4; D may be TRBD1 (5 bases). The CDR3 is 16 residues long. Looked up from germline, CDR1 is SGHAT and CDR2 is FQNNGV. Trimming took off 2 bases at V and 4 bases at J, with 14 bases between the two ends.